These 13 T cell receptor beta chains were sequenced from one sample in a study of beta chain features in type 1 diabetes. As every portion of the isolated RNA was reverse transcribed, the sequencing read expressed TCRB transcripts. TCRdb's table, derived via immunoSEQ multiplex PCR, lists solely in-frame clones and lacks some. Among 300,000 to 450,000 clones listed, roughly an eighth were seen once. The source material was naive CD4+ T cells from blood. The source is a man between 18 and 29 years old in good health.

V gene TRBV4-2 combines with J gene TRBJ1-2; possibly TRBD1 for D (5 bases). Trimming removed 5 bases from V and 8 bases from J, with 9 bases in between. The germline V gene encodes CDR1 LGHNA and CDR2 YNFKEQ. CDR3 length equals 11 residues. CDR3 amino acids: CASSAAGGYTF. The DNA of the CDR3 is TGTGCCAGCAGCGCCGCAGGGGGCTACACCTTC.

V is TRBV29-1 and J is TRBJ1-1, with TRBD1 matching 7 bases. From germline, CDR1 is SQVTM and CDR2 ANQGSEA. With V trimmed by 4 bases and J by 7 bases, 6 bases remained unmatched. This CDR3 contains 12 residues. In nucleotides, the CDR3 is TGCAGCGTTGCCCAGGGGGACGGTGAAGCTTTCTTT. It specifies CSVAQGDGEAFF.

This clone appeared many times. The chain links TRBV14 to TRBJ2-6, with D possibly being TRBD1 (5 bases). The V end was cut by 6 bases, the J end by 0 bases, with 12 bases between. The CDR3 totals 16 residues. Germline-derived CDR1 and CDR2 are SGHDN and FVKESK. In DNA, the CDR3 is TGTGCCAGCAGACAAATCAGGGCCTCTGGGGCCAACGTCCTGACTTTC. Its protein is CASRQIRASGANVLTF.

A word on this clone: Other DNA sequences within the sample encode an identical CDR3. The chain links TRBV30 to TRBJ1-2; D call uncertain. The CDR3 spans 13 residues. Trimming cost V 0 bases and J 2 bases, with 7 bases left between them. The germline gives CDR1 GTSNPN, CDR2 SVGIG (reference sequence). The CDR3 sequence: CAWSVSGNYGYTF. The CDR3 bases are TGTGCCTGGAGTGTATCCGGGAACTATGGCTACACCTTC.

The gene calls are TRBV7-2 and TRBJ2-7; 9 bases agree with TRBD1. The CDR3 length is 15 residues. From germline, CDR1 is SGHTA and CDR2 FQGNSA. The junction had 7 bases not matched to a gene; V was cut back by 5 bases and J by 2 bases. The CDR3 DNA reads TGTGCCAGCAGCCCTAGGGGACAGGGTCCCTACGAGCAGTACTTC. It specifies CASSPRGQGPYEQYF.

The rearrangement joins TRBV9 to TRBJ2-3, with a possible D match to TRBD2 (7 bases). Germline-derived CDR1 and CDR2 are SGDLS and YYNGEE. V dropped 3 bases and J dropped 4 bases, with 15 bases sitting between them. The CDR3 contains 15 residues. DNA for the CDR3: TGTGCCAGCAGCGAGCGAGGGGGGGCCCCAGATACGCAGTATTTT. Translated, it gives CASSERGGAPDTQYF.

This clone was seen more than once but under ten times. This rearrangement joins TRBV4-3 to TRBJ1-2; tentatively, D is TRBD1 (5 bases). Trimming took 0 bases from V and 4 from J, leaving 18 bases between them. This CDR3 is built from 17 residues. Germline V CDR1 and CDR2: LGHNA, YSLEER. Here the CDR3 DNA reads TGCGCCAGCAGCCAAGATAAGTCGGGGGGGATATTCTATGGCTACACCTTC. This sequence encodes CASSQDKSGGIFYGYTF.

This clone came up a few times. The rearrangement links TRBV6-5 to TRBJ1-1, with unresolved D. From germline, CDR1 is MNHEY and CDR2 SVGAGI. CDR3 size: 11 residues. V was cut by 6 bases and J by 9 bases, with 11 bases left in between. In DNA form, the CDR3 reads TGTGCCAGCAGGAGAGACTTGCAAGCTTTCTTT. Protein product: CASRRDLQAFF.

This clone has more than one count but fewer than ten. V gene TRBV9 combines with J gene TRBJ1-1; D uncertain. Per the germline V gene, CDR1 is SGDLS and CDR2 is YYNGEE. The CDR3 is 14 residues long. Trimming removed 0 bases at V and 2 bases at J, with 8 bases between. Here the CDR3 DNA reads TGTGCCAGCAGCGTAGAGGCAGGAAACACTGAAGCTTTCTTT. It translates to CASSVEAGNTEAFF.

The table lists this clone with a few counts. This chain connects TRBV30 to TRBJ2-4; 11 bases align to TRBD2. This CDR3 contains 17 residues. With 3 bases clipped from V and 4 bases from J, the junction kept 11 bases outside the gene matches. Germline CDR1 GTSNPN, CDR2 SVGIG (reference sequence). The CDR3 nucleotides are TGTGCCTGGAGACGGGGGACTAGCGGAACCGGGAAAAACATTCAGTACTTC. This encodes CAWRRGTSGTGKNIQYF.

This clone was counted only a few times. The CDR3 here is CASRAGIETQYF. DNA for the CDR3: TGTGCCAGCAGGGCAGGAATAGAGACCCAGTACTTC. This chain joins TRBV5-6 and TRBJ2-5; the D is unclear. The CDR3 loop spans 12 amino acids. In germline, CDR1 is SGHDT, CDR2 YYEEEE. The germline V and J ends were trimmed by 5 bases and 4 bases, with 9 bases remaining between them.

The chain carries TRBV30 and TRBJ1-1; possibly TRBD1 for D (5 bases). The CDR3 is made up of 15 amino acids. Deletions cut 3 bases from V and 1 base from J, with 15 bases between. Germline assignment: CDR1 GTSNPN and CDR2 SVGIG (reference sequence). The DNA of the CDR3 is TGTGCCTGGAGCGGGGGGTCCGGGTGGAACACTGAAGCTTTCTTT. Residues: CAWSGGSGWNTEAFF.

V gene TRBV7-3 combines with J gene TRBJ2-7, with D unresolved. In germline, CDR1 is SGHTA, CDR2 FQGTGA. The CDR3 spans 11 residues. Trimming cost V 5 bases and J 3 bases, with 5 bases left between them. The CDR3 bases are TGTGCCAGCAGCCCCGGCTACGAGCAGTACTTC. Its protein product is CASSPGYEQYF. The variable domain in full, completed from reference TRBV7-3 and TRBJ2-7, reads GAGVSQTPSNKVTEKGKYVELRCDPISGHTALYWYRQSLGQGPEFLIYFQGTGAADDSGLPNDRFFAVRPEGSVSTLKIQRTERGDSAVYLCASSPGYEQYFGPGTRLTVT.